This record concerns one T cell receptor (beta chain) sequence. The data were obtained in a study of T cell changes during pregnancy in multiple sclerosis. Some clones are missing from TCRdb's copy, which holds only in-frame ones; the method was immunoSEQ multiplex PCR. The data contain about 100,000 clones, around 92% of them singletons. V lost 3 bases and J 8 bases, leaving 17 bases between the germline ends. CDR1 and CDR2 (germline): SGDLS, YYNGEE. The CDR3 loop spans 15 amino acids. The chain links TRBV9 to TRBJ2-2, with D tentatively TRBD2 (5 bases). The material sequenced was peripheral blood, taken in the second trimester of pregnancy. The TCR comes from a female donor with multiple sclerosis, enrolled in a pregnancy study. The CDR3 nucleotides read TGTGCCAGCAGCGCCGGGATCCCTATCCTAGGGGAGCTGTTTTTT. Translated: CASSAGIPILGELFF.